This TCR beta chain was sequenced for a study of T cell responses to AZD1222 COVID-19 vaccine. Concerning this clone itself: The antigen is not known. This sample also contains other DNA sequences that code for the same CDR3.

Study-wide points: Targeting of unmutated variant regions was reportedly seen in nearly half of spike-specific TCRs. Following two doses of AZD1222, Spike-specific TCR breadth and depth rose. CD4 TCRs covered the whole spike, strongest at regions 160-218 and 743-854.

The method was immunoSEQ multiplex PCR; TCRdb's version includes in-frame clones alone and lacks a portion of them. The sample records about 120,000 clones, about 90% being singletons. Germline CDR1 reads MNHNS; CDR2 reads SASEGT. Germline trimming cut 3 bases from V and 7 bases from J; bases unmatched to any gene: 2. CDR3 length: 13 residues. The sequence came from an adult in good health. This sample comprised peripheral blood, obtained on day 0 of AZD1222 vaccination. V gene TRBV6-1 combines with J gene TRBJ1-5; 8 bases are shared with TRBD1. CDR3 DNA: TGTGCCAGCAGTGAGGACAGGGCCCAGCCCCAGCATTTT. It translates to CASSEDRAQPQHF.